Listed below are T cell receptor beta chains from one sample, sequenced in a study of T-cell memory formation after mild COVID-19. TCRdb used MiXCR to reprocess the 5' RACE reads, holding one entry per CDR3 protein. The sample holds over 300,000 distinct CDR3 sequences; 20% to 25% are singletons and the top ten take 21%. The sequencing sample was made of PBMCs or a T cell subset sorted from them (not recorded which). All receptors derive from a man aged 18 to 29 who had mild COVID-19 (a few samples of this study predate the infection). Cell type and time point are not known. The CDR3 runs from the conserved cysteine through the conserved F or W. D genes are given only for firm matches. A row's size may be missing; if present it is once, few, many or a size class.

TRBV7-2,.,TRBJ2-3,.,TGTGCCAGCAGCTTAGCTCCGGGCAGGGTGAATGCAGATACGCAGTATTTT,CASSLAPGRVNADTQYF
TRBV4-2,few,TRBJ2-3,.,TGTGCCAGCAGCCAAAGCTGGCCCTCGGAGGCAGATACGCAGTATTTT,CASSQSWPSEADTQYF
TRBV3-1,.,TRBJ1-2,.,TGTGCCAGCAGCGTACATGGCTACACCTTC,CASSVHGYTF
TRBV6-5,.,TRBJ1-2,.,TGTGCCAGCAGTAAACGACAGGACTATGGCTACACCTTC,CASSKRQDYGYTF
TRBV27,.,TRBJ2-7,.,TGTGCCAGCAACCGGGCAGGGAGTATGGGCGAGCAGTACTTC,CASNRAGSMGEQYF
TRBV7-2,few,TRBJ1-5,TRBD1,TGTGCCAGCAGCGGACAGGGCTCACACAGTCAGCCCCAGCATTTT,CASSGQGSHSQPQHF
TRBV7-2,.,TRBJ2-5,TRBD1,TGTGCCAGCAGCTTAGCAACAGGGGCGGAGACCCAGTACTTC,CASSLATGAETQYF
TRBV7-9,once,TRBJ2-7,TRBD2,TGTGCCAGCAGCTTAGCGCTGGGACTAGCGGGGAAGAGCGAGCAGTACTTC,CASSLALGLAGKSEQYF
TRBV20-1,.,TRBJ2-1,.,TGCAGTGCTAGTGGTGCTACCTACAATGAGCAGTTCTTC,CSASGATYNEQFF
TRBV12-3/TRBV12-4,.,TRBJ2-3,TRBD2,TGTGCCAGCACCATTAGGACTAGCGGGAGCGCAGATACGCAGTATTTT,CASTIRTSGSADTQYF
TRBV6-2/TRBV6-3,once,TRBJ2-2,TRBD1,TGTGCCAGCAGCTCGGGACAGCCGGGCACCGGGGAGCTGTTTTTT,CASSSGQPGTGELFF
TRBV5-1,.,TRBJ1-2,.,TGCGCCAGCACCCCGGAAGCCCGTAACTATGGCTACACCTTC,CASTPEARNYGYTF
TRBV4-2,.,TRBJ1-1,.,TGTGCCAGCAGCCCGCAACAGAAGGGGTCTGAAGCTTTCTTT,CASSPQQKGSEAFF
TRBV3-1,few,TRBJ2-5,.,TGTGCCAGCAGCCAAGAAACCGGCGGGGAGACCCAGTACTTC,CASSQETGGETQYF
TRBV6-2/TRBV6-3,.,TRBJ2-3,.,TGTGCCAGCAGTTACCAGGACTACACAGATACGCAGTATTTT,CASSYQDYTDTQYF
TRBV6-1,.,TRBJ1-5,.,TGTGCCAGCAGAAGGGGATATGATCAGCCCCAGCATTTT,CASRRGYDQPQHF
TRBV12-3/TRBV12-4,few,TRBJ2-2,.,TGTGCCAGCAGTGTACAGGGGACTGGAAACACCGGGGAGCTGTTTTTT,CASSVQGTGNTGELFF
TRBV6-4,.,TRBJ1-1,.,TGTGCCAGCAGTGTATCGTCAGGGAACACTGAAGCTTTCTTT,CASSVSSGNTEAFF
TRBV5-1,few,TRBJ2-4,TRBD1,TGCGCCAGCAGCTTGATGGGACAGGGGTACATTCAGTACTTC,CASSLMGQGYIQYF
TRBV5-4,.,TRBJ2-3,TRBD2,TGTGCCAGCAGCAGGCGTCTTGGGACTAGCGGGGGAATTTACACAGATACGCAGTATTTT,CASSRRLGTSGGIYTDTQYF
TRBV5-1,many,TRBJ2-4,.,TGCGCCAGCAGCTTGGCGGGGGGCGTGAACATTCAGTACTTC,CASSLAGGVNIQYF
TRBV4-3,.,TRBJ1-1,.,TGCGCCAGCAGCCCGAGAGATGAGGGGGGAAACACTGAAGCTTTCTTT,CASSPRDEGGNTEAFF
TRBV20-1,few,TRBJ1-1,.,TGCAGTGCTAGAGGGGGAGGGGGCACTGAAGCTTTCTTT,CSARGGGGTEAFF
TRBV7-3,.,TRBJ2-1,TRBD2,TGTGCCAGCAGCTTAGGACTAGCGGGGGGTCGTTATGAGCAGTTCTTC,CASSLGLAGGRYEQFF
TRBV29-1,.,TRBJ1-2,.,TGCAGCGTTGGCCGACGTCGGCAAATGGGCTATGGCTACACCTTC,CSVGRRRQMGYGYTF
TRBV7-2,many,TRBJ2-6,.,TGTGCCAGCAGCTTAGCGACTGGGGCCAACGTCCTGACTTTC,CASSLATGANVLTF
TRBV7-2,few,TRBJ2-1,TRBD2,TGTGCCAGCAGCTTATGGGCGGGGGGTAAGAATGAGCAGTTCTTC,CASSLWAGGKNEQFF
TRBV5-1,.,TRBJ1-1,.,TGCGCCAGCAGCTTGTTAGACTACACTGAATCTTTCTTT,CASSLLDYTESFF
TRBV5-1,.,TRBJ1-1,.,TGCGCCAGCAGCGTCAGGGCCATGAACACTGAAGCTTTCTTT,CASSVRAMNTEAFF
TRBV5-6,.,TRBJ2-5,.,TGTGCCAGCAGCCGGGGGACAGATCAAGAGACCCAGTACTTC,CASSRGTDQETQYF
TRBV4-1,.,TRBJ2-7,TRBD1,TGCGCCAGCAGCCTGGGACAGGGAGGATGGTACGAGCAGTACTTC,CASSLGQGGWYEQYF
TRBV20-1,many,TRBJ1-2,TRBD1,TGCAGTGCGAGCGGGACAGGCTGGAGTACGGCTGGCTACACCTTC,CSASGTGWSTAGYTF
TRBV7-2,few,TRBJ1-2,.,TGTGCCAGCAGCCCTGATCGCCTCAGGGGCGGCAGCTATGGCTACACCTTC,CASSPDRLRGGSYGYTF
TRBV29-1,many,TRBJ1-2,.,TGCAGCGTTGACCTGGGCTATGGCTACACCTTC,CSVDLGYGYTF
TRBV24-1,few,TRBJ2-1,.,TGTGCCACCAGTGATGAGGGGCCTAACTACAATGAGCAGTTCTTC,CATSDEGPNYNEQFF
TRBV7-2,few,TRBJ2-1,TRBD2,TGTGCCAGCCGGGCTAGCGGGGGGGCGAGGCAGTTCTTC,CASRASGGARQFF
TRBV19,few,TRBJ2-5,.,TGTGCCAGTAGTATAAGGGGTACGGAGACCCAGTACTTC,CASSIRGTETQYF
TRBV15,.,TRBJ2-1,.,TGTGCCACCAGCACAGCCCGTGGACGGGGGTTCTTC,CATSTARGRGFF
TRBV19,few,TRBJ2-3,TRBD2,TGTGCCAGTAGCGGGACTAGCGGGTCAAGGGATACGCAGTATTTT,CASSGTSGSRDTQYF
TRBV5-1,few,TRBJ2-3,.,TGCGCCAGCAGCTTGGTGTCCACCACAGATACGCAGTATTTT,CASSLVSTTDTQYF
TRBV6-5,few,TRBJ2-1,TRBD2,TGTGCCAGCAGTCTCGGGACTAGCGGGGGGTATGAGCAGTTCTTC,CASSLGTSGGYEQFF
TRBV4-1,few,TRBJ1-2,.,TGCGCCAGCACAGGACACCAGAACTATGGCTACACCTTC,CASTGHQNYGYTF
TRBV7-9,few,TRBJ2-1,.,TGTGCCAGCAGCTTAGGACGGGAGAGCGGGTTCTTC,CASSLGRESGFF
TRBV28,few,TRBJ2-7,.,TGTGCCAGCAGCTCTCCCGGGACCCGGACCTCCTACGAGCAGTACTTC,CASSSPGTRTSYEQYF
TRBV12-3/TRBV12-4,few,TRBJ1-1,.,TGTGCCAGCAGGATTCTCCAGGGTAACACTGAAGCTTTCTTT,CASRILQGNTEAFF
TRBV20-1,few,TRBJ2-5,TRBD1,TGCAGTGCTAGATCCCAGGGGGCCCTATACCAAGAGACCCAGTACTTC,CSARSQGALYQETQYF
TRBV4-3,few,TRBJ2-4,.,TGCGCCAGCAGCCAAGAGGATGGGCCCAAAAACATTCAGTACTTC,CASSQEDGPKNIQYF
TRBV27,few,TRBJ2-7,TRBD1,TGTGCCAGCACTCGTAGGGGGGACAGGGGAAATTACGAGCAGTACTTC,CASTRRGDRGNYEQYF
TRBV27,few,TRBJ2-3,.,TGTGCCAGCAGCGTTCCTCCCAACACAGATACGCAGTATTTT,CASSVPPNTDTQYF
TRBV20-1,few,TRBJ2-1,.,TGCAGTGCTAGAGATGTGAGGAGACCTAACAATGAGCAGTTCTTC,CSARDVRRPNNEQFF
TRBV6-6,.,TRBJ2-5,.,TGTGCCAGCAGGTCCCGGGGGCCGTACCAAGAGACCCAGTACTTC,CASRSRGPYQETQYF